Listed below are T cell receptor beta chains from one sample, sequenced in a study of blood T cells in healthy people across ages. Via MiXCR, TCRdb re-called the 5' RACE reads, giving one row per CDR3 protein. This table has roughly 800,000 distinct CDR3 sequences, more than 45% appearing once. The sample consisted of blood. These receptors were collected from a man in his thirties or forties in good health. The CDR3 runs from the conserved cysteine through the conserved F or W. D genes are given only for firm matches. The listing skips clone size in some rows; elsewhere it reads once, few, many or a size class.

V	D	size	J	DNA	CDR3
TRBV11-2	NA	NA	TRBJ1-1	TGTGCCAGCAGCGTATTGGTTCGGACATTTGGAGCTTTCTTT	CASSVLVRTFGAFF
TRBV5-8	NA	NA	TRBJ1-2	TGTGCCAGCAGCTTGGGGGGGTATCGGTATGGCTACACCTTC	CASSLGGYRYGYTF
TRBV7-9	NA	NA	TRBJ2-5	TGTGCCAGCAGATCGAACCAAGAGACCCAGTACTTC	CASRSNQETQYF
TRBV28	NA	NA	TRBJ2-7	TGTGCCAGCAGTTTTAGGGGGAGGGCCTACGAGCAGTACTTC	CASSFRGRAYEQYF
TRBV5-6	TRBD2	few	TRBJ2-7	TGTGCCAGCAGCTTTTACGGGGACTACTACGAGCAGTACTTC	CASSFYGDYYEQYF
TRBV29-1	TRBD2	few	TRBJ2-7	TGCAGCGTTGAAAGTAGCGGGGGTGGCGAGCAGTACTTC	CSVESSGGGEQYF
TRBV28	TRBD2	NA	TRBJ2-7	TGTGCCAGCACCATAGCGGGCTCCTACGAGCAGTACTTC	CASTIAGSYEQYF
TRBV30	TRBD1	once	TRBJ2-5	TGTGCCTGGAGCACCGCCCCAGGGGGTGAGCAGTACTTC	CAWSTAPGGEQYF
TRBV6-5	NA	few	TRBJ1-1	TGTGCCAGCAGTTACGGGATCAAGGAGAACACTGAAGCTTTCTTT	CASSYGIKENTEAFF
TRBV9	NA	NA	TRBJ2-5	TGTGCCAGCAGCCCGCAGGGGGGACAAGAGACCCAGTACTTC	CASSPQGGQETQYF
TRBV11-1	NA	NA	TRBJ2-7	TGTGCCAGCAGCTTAGGATTTCAGCTCAGCGGTTCCTACAATGAGCAGTACTTC	CASSLGFQLSGSYNEQYF
TRBV5-1	NA	NA	TRBJ2-3	TGCGCCAGCAGTTCTGGTGCTAGAACGCAGTATTTT	CASSSGARTQYF
TRBV5-1	TRBD1	NA	TRBJ1-3	TGCGCCAGCAGCATGGGACAGGGGGCAGACACCATATATTTT	CASSMGQGADTIYF
TRBV20-1	TRBD2	few	TRBJ2-3	TGCAGTGCTAGAGCACTAGCGTTAGATACGCAGTATTTT	CSARALALDTQYF
TRBV5-8	NA	few	TRBJ2-7	TGTGCCAGAGCCCCGATAGCGACATACGAGCAGTACTTC	CARAPIATYEQYF
TRBV28	NA	NA	TRBJ2-7	TGTGCCAGCAGTTTCCTAAGGGGATTTGAGCAGTACTTC	CASSFLRGFEQYF
TRBV19	NA	NA	TRBJ2-7	TGTGCCAGTAGTATAGAGTACGGGGGAGAGGGCTACGAGCAGTACTTC	CASSIEYGGEGYEQYF
TRBV4-2	TRBD2	NA	TRBJ2-1	TGTGCCAGCAGCCAAGTACCGGGACTAGCGAGAGATGAGCAGTTCTTC	CASSQVPGLARDEQFF
TRBV30	TRBD1	NA	TRBJ1-2	TGTGCCGGCGGACAGGGGAGCTATGGCTACACCTTC	CAGGQGSYGYTF
TRBV7-6	NA	NA	TRBJ2-1	TGTGCCAGCAGCCTTAGCGTTCAGGTTAACTACAATGAGCAGTTCTTC	CASSLSVQVNYNEQFF
TRBV20-1	NA	NA	TRBJ2-7	TGCAGTGCTGCCCAAGCGGACAGAACCTACGAGCAGTACTTC	CSAAQADRTYEQYF
TRBV12-3/TRBV12-4	NA	NA	TRBJ1-6	TGTGCCAGCAGTTTAAGGGCCGGACAATCACCCCTCCACTTT	CASSLRAGQSPLHF
TRBV28	NA	NA	TRBJ2-1	TGTGCCAGCAGTTTTTCCGGCGGGCCCCACAATGAGCAGTTCTTC	CASSFSGGPHNEQFF
TRBV3-1	TRBD1	once	TRBJ1-4	TGTGCCAGCAGCCGGGGACAGGGGGCAACAGAAAAACTGTTTTTT	CASSRGQGATEKLFF
TRBV7-2	NA	few	TRBJ2-5	TGTGCCAGCATGAGGAGTACTCAAGAGACCCAGTACTTC	CASMRSTQETQYF
TRBV12-3/TRBV12-4	NA	many	TRBJ2-3	TGTGCCAGCAGTTTCGGGGTGGGAGCAGATACGCAGTATTTT	CASSFGVGADTQYF
TRBV15	TRBD1	NA	TRBJ2-5	TGCGCCACCAGCTTGCACCGGGACAGAGAGACCCAGTACTTC	CATSLHRDRETQYF
TRBV3-1	NA	NA	TRBJ1-2	TGTGCCAGCAGCCAGGAAACAGGCACACCGACCTATGGCTACACCTTC	CASSQETGTPTYGYTF
TRBV29-1	TRBD1	NA	TRBJ1-5	TGCAGCGCAATAACAGGGGGGGATCAGCCCCAGCATTTT	CSAITGGDQPQHF
TRBV7-2	NA	NA	TRBJ2-5	TGTGCCAGCAGCTCTGGACAGACCCAGTACTTC	CASSSGQTQYF
TRBV5-1	NA	few	TRBJ1-5	TGCGCCAGCAGCTTCGGTGGAAGAGATCAGCCCCAGCATTTT	CASSFGGRDQPQHF
TRBV20-1	NA	NA	TRBJ1-4	TGCAGTGCTTCAGAGGGGCAGGGACGGGAAAAACTGTTTTTT	CSASEGQGREKLFF